The next 4 T cell receptor beta chains were all read from a single sample in a study of T cells in Graves' hyperthyroidism and ophthalmopathy. TCR beta CDR3 regions were amplified from RNA. When the TCR CDR3 underwent first-round RT-PCR, the HTBI primer set was used. TCRdb ran MiXCR on the multiplex PCR reads and lists one entry per CDR3 protein. Counted here are approximately 400,000 distinct CDR3 sequences, around a sixth occurring once; the ten biggest clones make up around 7%. The sequenced sample was blood. These receptors all come from a woman aged 18-29 years with Graves' hyperthyroidism.

This clonotype was observed at least ten times. The V call is TRBV18, the J call TRBJ2-7, with 7 bases matching TRBD1. The CDR3 spans 15 residues. Per the germline V gene, CDR1 is KGHSH and CDR2 is LQKENI. V lost 3 bases to trimming and J lost 2 bases; unmatched junction nucleotides: 7. The CDR3 loop reads CASSPTTGTTYEQYF. DNA for the CDR3: TGTGCCAGCTCACCGACGACAGGGACCACCTACGAGCAGTACTTC. Drawing the rest from reference TRBV18 and TRBJ2-7, the complete variable domain is NAGVMQNPRHLVRRRGQEARLRCSPMKGHSHVYWYRQLPEEGLKFMVYLQKENIIDESGMPKERFSAEFPKEGPSILRIQQVVRGDSAAYFCASSPTTGTTYEQYFGPGTRLTVT.

This clonotype turned up a few times. The chain carries TRBV6-1 and TRBJ2-2; 8 bases agree with TRBD2. Germline trimming cut 7 bases from V and 5 bases from J; bases unmatched to any gene: 6. Germline lookup yields CDR1 MNHNS and CDR2 SASEGT. The CDR3 spans 14 residues. CDR3 sequence (DNA): TGTGCCAGCACCAAAGCGGGGGTAACCGGGGAGCTGTTTTTT. Translating it yields CASTKAGVTGELFF.

This clonotype was detected ten times or more. The chain is built from TRBV11-2 and TRBJ2-5; TRBD2 is a possible D gene (5 bases). Trimming cost V 5 bases and J 3 bases, with 10 bases left between them. Germline lookup yields CDR1 SGHAT and CDR2 FQNNGV. The CDR3 length is 13 residues. The CDR3 sequence: CASSLGMEETQYF. CDR3 DNA sequence: TGTGCCAGCAGCCTCGGGATGGAAGAGACCCAGTACTTC.

This clonotype was detected a few times. A much more abundant neighbour one base away suggests this may be a read error. CDR3 protein: CASNVGGNERFF. CDR3 bases: TGTGCCAGCAATGTAGGGGGTAATGAGCGGTTCTTC. The genes are TRBV28 and TRBJ2-1, with a tentative D call TRBD1 (6 bases). This CDR3 contains 12 residues. CDR1 and CDR2 (germline): MDHEN, SYDVKM. The whole variable domain, filled in from reference TRBV28 and TRBJ2-1, reads DVKVTQSSRYLVKRTGEKVFLECVQDMDHENMFWYRQDPGLGLRLIYFSYDVKMKEKGDIPEGYSVSREKKERFSLILESASTNQTSMYLCASNVGGNERFFGPGTRLTVL.